A single T cell receptor (beta chain) is shown here with its context. Per germline, CDR1 MNHNY and CDR2 SVGAGI (reference sequence). The CDR3 consists of 15 residues. J lost 2 bases, V lost 2 bases, and 2 bases had no gene match. Profiling relied on immunoSEQ multiplex PCR, and the TCRdb table lists in-frame clones only, not all of them. This sample carries approximately 100,000 clones, 96% of them seen once, and the ten largest clones take approximately 0.2%. This sample was taken from a study of technical replicates of blood from a handful of donors. V gene TRBV6-6 combines with J gene TRBJ2-7, with 11 nucleotides matching TRBD2. The sample comprised T cells isolated from PBMCs. The TCR comes from a human donor in good health. CDR3 in amino acids: CASSYTGLAAYEQYF. The CDR3, as DNA: TGTGCCAGCAGTTACACGGGACTAGCGGCCTACGAGCAGTACTTC.